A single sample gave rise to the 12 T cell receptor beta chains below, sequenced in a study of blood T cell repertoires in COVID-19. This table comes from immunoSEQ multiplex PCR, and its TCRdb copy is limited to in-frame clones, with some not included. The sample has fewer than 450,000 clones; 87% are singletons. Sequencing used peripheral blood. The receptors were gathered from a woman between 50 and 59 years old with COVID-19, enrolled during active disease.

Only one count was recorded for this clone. This CDR3 is CASSLGSSTDTQYF. CDR3 DNA: TGCGCCAGCAGCTTGGGGAGTAGCACAGATACGCAGTATTTT. The J gene is TRBJ2-3, the V gene TRBV5-1; D remains unclear. V was pared by 0 bases and J by 0 bases, with 5 bases between. Germline values: CDR1 SGHRS, CDR2 YFSETQ. CDR3 length: 14 amino acids. The full variable domain, with the rest looked up from reference TRBV5-1 and TRBJ2-3, is KAGVTQTPRYLIKTRGQQVTLSCSPISGHRSVSWYQQTPGQGLQFLFEYFSETQRNKGNFPGRFSGRQFSNSRSEMNVSTLELGDSALYLCASSLGSSTDTQYFGPGTRLTVL.

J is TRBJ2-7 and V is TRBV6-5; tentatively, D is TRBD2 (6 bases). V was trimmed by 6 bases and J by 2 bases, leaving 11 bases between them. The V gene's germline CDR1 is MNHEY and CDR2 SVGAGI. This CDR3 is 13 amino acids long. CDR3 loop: CASRGTSAYEQYF. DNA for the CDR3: TGTGCCAGCAGAGGGACTTCTGCCTACGAGCAGTACTTC.

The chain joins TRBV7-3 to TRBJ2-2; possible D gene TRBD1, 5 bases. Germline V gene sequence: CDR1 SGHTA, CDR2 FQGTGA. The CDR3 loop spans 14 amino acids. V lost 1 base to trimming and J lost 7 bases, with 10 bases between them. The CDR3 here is CASSLISRGGELFF. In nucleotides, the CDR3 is TGTGCCAGCAGCTTAATATCAAGGGGCGGGGAGCTGTTTTTT.

The CDR3 coding sequence is TGTGCCAGTACAGGGACTACCTTGGGGGAGCAGTACTTC. Residues: CASTGTTLGEQYF. This rearrangement joins TRBV7-9 to TRBJ2-7, with D possibly being TRBD2 (7 bases). This CDR3 comprises 13 residues. V gave up 9 bases and J gave up 7 bases, with 19 bases separating them. CDR1 and CDR2 (germline): SEHNR, FQNEAQ (reference sequence). Variable domain in full (rest from reference TRBV7-9 and TRBJ2-7): DTGVSQNPRHKITKRGQNVTFRCDPISEHNRLYWYRQTLGQGPEFLTYFQNEAQLEKSRLLSDRFSAERPKGSFSTLEIQRTEQGDSAMYLCASTGTTLGEQYFGPGTRLTVT.

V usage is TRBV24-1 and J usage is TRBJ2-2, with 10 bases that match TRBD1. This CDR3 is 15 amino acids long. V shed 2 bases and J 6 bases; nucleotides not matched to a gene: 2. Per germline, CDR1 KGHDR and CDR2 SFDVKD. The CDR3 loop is CATSDWTGGPGELFF. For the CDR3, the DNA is TGTGCCACCAGTGATTGGACAGGGGGTCCCGGGGAGCTGTTTTTT.

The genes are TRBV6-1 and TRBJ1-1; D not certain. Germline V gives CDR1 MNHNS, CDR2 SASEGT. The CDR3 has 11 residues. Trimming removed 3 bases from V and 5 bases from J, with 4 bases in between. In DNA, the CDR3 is TGTGCCAGCAGTGATAATACTGAAGCTTTCTTT. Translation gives CASSDNTEAFF.

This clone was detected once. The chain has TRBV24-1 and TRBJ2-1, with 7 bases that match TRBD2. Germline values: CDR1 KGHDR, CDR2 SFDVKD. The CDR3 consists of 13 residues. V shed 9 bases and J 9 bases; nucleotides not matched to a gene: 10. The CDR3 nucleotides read TGTGCCACCTCAAAGCGGGATCAGGGTGAGCAGTTCTTC. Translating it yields CATSKRDQGEQFF.

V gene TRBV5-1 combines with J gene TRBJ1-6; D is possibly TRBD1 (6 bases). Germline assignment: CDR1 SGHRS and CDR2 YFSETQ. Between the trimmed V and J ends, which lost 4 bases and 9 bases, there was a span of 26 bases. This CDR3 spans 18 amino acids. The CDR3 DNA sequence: TGCGCCAGCAGCCGAAAAAAAGCAGGGGTTAGTTTAAGTTCACCCCTCCACTTT. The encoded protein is CASSRKKAGVSLSSPLHF.

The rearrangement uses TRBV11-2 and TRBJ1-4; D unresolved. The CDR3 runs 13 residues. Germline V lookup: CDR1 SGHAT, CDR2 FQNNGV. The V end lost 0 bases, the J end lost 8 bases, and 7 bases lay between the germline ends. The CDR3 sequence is CASSLDLWEKLFF. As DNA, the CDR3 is TGTGCCAGCAGCTTAGATCTATGGGAAAAACTGTTTTTT.

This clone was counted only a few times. In nucleotides, the CDR3 is TGTGCCAGCAGTTTTTCGATCCGGGGGACGGGCCAGCCCCAGCATTTT. As protein: CASSFSIRGTGQPQHF. The chain has TRBV28 and TRBJ1-5, with a weak D call TRBD1 (5 bases). Germline loops: CDR1 MDHEN, CDR2 SYDVKM. The CDR3 runs 16 residues. V lost 3 bases to trimming and J lost 7 bases, with 19 bases between them.

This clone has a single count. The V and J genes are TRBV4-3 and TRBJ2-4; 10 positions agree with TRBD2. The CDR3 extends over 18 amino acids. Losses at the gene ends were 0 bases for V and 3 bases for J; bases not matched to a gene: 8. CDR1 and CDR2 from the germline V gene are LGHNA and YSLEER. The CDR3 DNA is TGCGCCAGCAGCCAAGAGAGTAGCGGGAGGAGGGTCAAAAACATTCAGTACTTC. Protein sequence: CASSQESSGRRVKNIQYF.

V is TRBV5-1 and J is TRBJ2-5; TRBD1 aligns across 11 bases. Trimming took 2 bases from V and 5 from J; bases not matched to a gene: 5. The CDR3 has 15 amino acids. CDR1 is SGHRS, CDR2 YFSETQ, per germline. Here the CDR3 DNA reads TGCGCCAGCAGCTTAGGACAGGGGGCGTGGGAGACCCAGTACTTC. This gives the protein CASSLGQGAWETQYF.